This T cell receptor beta chain was recovered during a study of cytomegalovirus exposure and HLA in healthy donors. A multiplex PCR was run with 60 Vbeta primers and 13 Jbeta primers. Measured with immunoSEQ multiplex PCR; TCRdb has only the in-frame clones, and not every one. There are hundreds of thousands of clones in the sample; just over 70% occur only once, and 2% to 2.5% lies in the top ten. Germline CDR1 is LNHDA and CDR2 is SQIVND (reference sequence). The CDR3 consists of 16 residues. V was shortened by 5 bases and J by 4 bases, with 18 bases between the two germline ends. The chain uses TRBV19 and TRBJ1-3; D is possibly TRBD1 (6 bases). This TCR derives from a female donor in good health and CMV-seronegative. Sequencing was performed on PBMCs. The CDR3 coding sequence is TGTGCCAGTAGTGACTTAACAGGGAACCTCGGAAACACCATATATTTT. Protein sequence: CASSDLTGNLGNTIYF.